One sample yielded the 14 T cell receptor beta chains listed below, sequenced in a study of blood T cell repertoires in COVID-19 (TCRdb year 2020). Library method: the immunoSEQ multiplex PCR assay. The table was pulled from immuneACCESS by TCRdb, which kept in-frame rearrangements only. Such tables lose some clones; where checked, under half of the loss comes from unresolved V genes, and the rest has no known cause. The sample contains about 230,000 clones, roughly nine tenths of them found a single time. Jointly, the top ten make up approximately 2.8% of the sample. Material: PBMCs or T cells enriched from blood (not recorded which). The origin of the receptors is a woman aged 45-60 years in a cohort exposed to, infected with or recovered from COVID-19 (not recorded which).

The chain employs TRBV21-1 and TRBJ1-2; the D segment call TRBD1 is taken from the table without a DNA check. TRBV21-1 is designated a pseudogene. There are 18 residues in the CDR3. CDR3 sequence: CASSPTGTGFYGLCGYTF. CDR3 DNA sequence: TGTGCCAGCAGCCCTACCGGGACAGGGTTTTACGGTTTGTGTGGCTACACCTTC.

This chain connects TRBV5-1 to TRBJ1-1; a possible D gene is TRBD1 (6 bases). V was trimmed by 0 bases and J by 0 bases, leaving 12 bases between them. Germline CDR1 reads SGHRS; CDR2 reads YFSETQ. The CDR3 runs 16 residues. The CDR3 sequence: CASSLVGTYMNTEAFF. The CDR3 DNA sequence: TGCGCCAGCAGCTTGGTGGGGACATACATGAACACTGAAGCTTTCTTT.

This chain links TRBV7-2 with TRBJ2-5, with D perhaps TRBD1 (8 bases). Per germline, CDR1 SGHTA and CDR2 FQGNSA. This CDR3 contains 17 residues. V was pared by 4 bases and J by 5 bases, with 23 bases between. The CDR3 nucleotides read TGTGCCAGCAGCTGGGGGGTTGGACAGGGAGGGTATGAGACCCAGTACTTC. Translated, it gives CASSWGVGQGGYETQYF.

V and J are TRBV7-2 and TRBJ1-1; maybe TRBD1 (6 bases). CDR1 and CDR2 from the germline V gene are SGHTA and FQGNSA. CDR3 length equals 15 residues. Trimming stripped 5 bases from V and 1 base from J, with 14 bases between. The CDR3 nucleotides read TGTGCCAGCAGCCCGAGGTCACAGGGGAACACTGAAGCTTTCTTT. Amino acid sequence: CASSPRSQGNTEAFF. The whole variable domain, filled in from reference TRBV7-2 and TRBJ1-1, reads GAGVSQSPSNKVTEKGKDVELRCDPISGHTALYWYRQSLGQGLEFLIYFQGNSAPDKSGLPSDRFSAERTGGSVSTLTIQRTQQEDSAVYLCASSPRSQGNTEAFFGQGTRLTVV.

The rearrangement links TRBV24-1 to TRBJ2-1, with D perhaps matching TRBD2 (7 bases). This CDR3 spans 18 amino acids. The V and J ends lost 2 bases and 8 bases respectively, with 24 bases between them. CDR1 KGHDR and CDR2 SFDVKD come from the germline V gene. This CDR3 reads CATSDSKGGGGSVHEQFF. The DNA of the CDR3 is TGTGCCACCAGTGATTCCAAGGGGGGGGGAGGTTCGGTGCATGAGCAGTTCTTC.

The table lists this clone with a count of one. V is TRBV6-5 and J is TRBJ2-1; D is unclear. The CDR3 consists of 13 residues. Germline lookup yields CDR1 MNHEY and CDR2 SVGAGI. The ends were cut back, 2 bases at V and 4 bases at J, with 6 bases in the middle. This chain's CDR3 is CASSYGHYNEQFF. DNA of the CDR3: TGTGCCAGCAGTTACGGGCATTACAATGAGCAGTTCTTC.

The chain is built from TRBV6-6 and TRBJ1-2; 7 bases are a match to TRBD1. Germline lookup yields CDR1 MNHNY and CDR2 SVGAGI (reference sequence). The V and J ends lost 8 bases and 5 bases, in that order; junction bases with no gene match: 8. This CDR3 is built from 13 residues. CDR3 region: CASHPARGYGYTF. The DNA for the CDR3 is TGTGCCAGCCACCCCGCCAGGGGGTATGGCTACACCTTC.

V gene TRBV3-1 (or the pseudogene TRBV3-2) combines with J gene TRBJ2-5; a weak D match, TRBD2 (7 bases). This CDR3 contains 14 residues. Trimming removed 3 bases at V and 4 bases at J, with 12 bases between. In germline, CDR1 is LGHDT, CDR2 YNNKEL (reference sequence). The CDR3 reads CASSHRGAPETQYF. The DNA of the CDR3 is TGTGCCAGCAGCCATCGGGGGGCGCCAGAGACCCAGTACTTC.

V and J are TRBV18 and TRBJ1-5; tentative D call: TRBD1 (6 bases). The length of the CDR3 is 13 residues. V was shortened by 6 bases and J by 11 bases, with 17 bases between the two germline ends. CDR1 and CDR2 (germline): KGHSH, LQKENI. CDR3 DNA: TGTGCCAGCTCCGGGGGGGCCATCATTGCCCAGCATTTT. Its protein is CASSGGAIIAQHF. Using reference TRBV18 and TRBJ1-5 for the parts outside the CDR3, the full variable domain is NAGVMQNPRHLVRRRGQEARLRCSPMKGHSHVYWYRQLPEEGLKFMVYLQKENIIDESGMPKERFSAEFPKEGPSILRIQQVVRGDSAAYFCASSGGAIIAQHFGDGTRLSIL.

Note on this clone: The germline gene is not matched at one end of the junction; a read error may be the cause. The chain has TRBV28 and TRBJ2-2; TRBD1 agrees at 10 bases. CDR1 and CDR2 from the germline V gene are MDHEN and SYDVKM. This CDR3 has 17 residues. The CDR3 coding sequence is TGTGCCAGCAGCTTATTCACGGGACAGGGGACAACCGGGGAGCTGTTTTTT. Translating it yields CASSLFTGQGTTGELFF. The full variable domain, in which reference TRBV28 and TRBJ2-2 provide the parts outside the CDR3, is DVKVTQSSRYLVKRTGEKVFLECVQDMDHENMFWYRQDPGLGLRLIYFSYDVKMKEKGDIPEGYSVSREKKERFSLILESASTNQTSMYLCASSLFTGQGTTGELFFGEGSRLTVL.

CDR3 bases: TGTGCCAGCAGGTCAGGAAACACCATATATTTT. This gives the protein CASRSGNTIYF. This chain connects TRBV12-3 or TRBV12-4 to TRBJ1-3; D is unclear. The CDR3 is 11 residues long. The germline V and J ends were trimmed by 6 bases and 4 bases, with 4 bases remaining between them.

This chain uses TRBV12-3 or TRBV12-4 with TRBJ1-5; D is uncertain. The CDR3 has 13 residues. V was cut by 5 bases and J by 6 bases, with 11 bases left in between. Written as DNA, the CDR3 is TGTGCCAGCAGTGCCCAGGAAAGTCAGCCCCAGCATTTT. This translates into CASSAQESQPQHF.

V usage is TRBV7-8 and J usage is TRBJ2-3; D perhaps matches TRBD2 (7 bases). CDR3 length: 17 amino acids. V was trimmed by 0 bases and J by 3 bases, leaving 16 bases between them. Germline V gives CDR1 SGHVS, CDR2 FQNEAQ. DNA of the CDR3: TGTGCCAGCAGCTTAGCGGGGGGGCTTTCTCGGACAGATACGCAGTATTTT. Residues: CASSLAGGLSRTDTQYF.

The genes are TRBV2 and TRBJ1-6; a possible D gene is TRBD1 (6 bases). Germline CDR1 is SNHLY and CDR2 is FYNNEI. The V gene lost 3 bases and the J gene lost 7 bases, with 13 bases spanning the gap. The CDR3 sequence is 15 residues long. For the CDR3, the DNA is TGTGCCAGCAGTGATCAGGGGACGGAAAATTCACCCCTCCACTTT. Translation gives CASSDQGTENSPLHF.